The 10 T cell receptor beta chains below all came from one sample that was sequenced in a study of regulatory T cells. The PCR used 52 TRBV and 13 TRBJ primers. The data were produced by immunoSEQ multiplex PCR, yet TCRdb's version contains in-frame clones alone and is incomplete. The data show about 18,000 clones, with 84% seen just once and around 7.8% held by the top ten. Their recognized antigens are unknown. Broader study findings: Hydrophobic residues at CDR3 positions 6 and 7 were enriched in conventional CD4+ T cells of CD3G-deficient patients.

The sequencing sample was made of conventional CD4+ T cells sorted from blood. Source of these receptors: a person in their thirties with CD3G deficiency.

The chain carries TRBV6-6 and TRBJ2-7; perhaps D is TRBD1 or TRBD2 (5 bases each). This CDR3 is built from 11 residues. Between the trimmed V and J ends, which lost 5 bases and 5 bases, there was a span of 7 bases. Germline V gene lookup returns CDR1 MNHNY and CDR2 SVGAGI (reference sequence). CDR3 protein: CASSRGDEQYF. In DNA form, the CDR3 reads TGTGCCAGCAGTAGAGGGGACGAGCAGTACTTC.

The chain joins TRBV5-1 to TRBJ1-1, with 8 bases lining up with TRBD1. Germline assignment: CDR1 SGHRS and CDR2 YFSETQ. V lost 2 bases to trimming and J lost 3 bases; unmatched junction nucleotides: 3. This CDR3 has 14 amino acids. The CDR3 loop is CASSFQGADTEAFF. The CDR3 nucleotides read TGCGCCAGCAGCTTTCAGGGGGCGGACACTGAAGCTTTCTTT. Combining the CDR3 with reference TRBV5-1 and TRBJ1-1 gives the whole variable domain KAGVTQTPRYLIKTRGQQVTLSCSPISGHRSVSWYQQTPGQGLQFLFEYFSETQRNKGNFPGRFSGRQFSNSRSEMNVSTLELGDSALYLCASSFQGADTEAFFGQGTRLTVV.

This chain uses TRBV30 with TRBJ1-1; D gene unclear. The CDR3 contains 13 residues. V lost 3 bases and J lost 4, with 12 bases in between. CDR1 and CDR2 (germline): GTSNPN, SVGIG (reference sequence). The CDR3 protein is CAWSALRGTEAFF. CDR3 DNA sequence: TGTGCCTGGAGCGCGCTCCGGGGCACTGAAGCTTTCTTT.

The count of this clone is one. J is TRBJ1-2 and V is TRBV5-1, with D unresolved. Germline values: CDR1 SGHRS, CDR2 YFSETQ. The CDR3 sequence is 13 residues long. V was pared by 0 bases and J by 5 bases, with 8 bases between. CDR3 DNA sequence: TGCGCCAGCAGCTTGGGCCCAGATTATGGCTACACCTTC. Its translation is CASSLGPDYGYTF.

The CDR3 here is CASSPRGKYGYTF. In DNA, the CDR3 is TGTGCCAGTAGTCCGAGAGGGAAATATGGCTACACCTTC. The chain uses TRBV19 and TRBJ1-2, with no clear D. Trimming pared 5 bases from V and 5 bases from J, leaving 12 bases between. The CDR3 consists of 13 residues. Germline V CDR1 and CDR2: LNHDA, SQIVND (reference sequence).

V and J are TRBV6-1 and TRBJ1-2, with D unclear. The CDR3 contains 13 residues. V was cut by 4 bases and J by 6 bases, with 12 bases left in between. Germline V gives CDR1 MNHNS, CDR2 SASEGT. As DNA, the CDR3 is TGTGCCAGCAGTGTCGGGGAGGAGCATGGCTACACCTTC. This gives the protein CASSVGEEHGYTF.

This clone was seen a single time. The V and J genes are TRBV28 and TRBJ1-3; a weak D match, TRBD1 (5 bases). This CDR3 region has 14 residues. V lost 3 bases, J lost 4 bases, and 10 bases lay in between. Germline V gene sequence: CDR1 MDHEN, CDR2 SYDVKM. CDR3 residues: CASSFQGPGNTIYF. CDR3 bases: TGTGCCAGCAGTTTCCAGGGTCCAGGAAACACCATATATTTT.

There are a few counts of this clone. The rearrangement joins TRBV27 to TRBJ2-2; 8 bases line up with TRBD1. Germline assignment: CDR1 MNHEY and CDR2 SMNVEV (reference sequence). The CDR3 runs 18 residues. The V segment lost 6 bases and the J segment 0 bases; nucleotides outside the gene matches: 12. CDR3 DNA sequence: TGTGCCAGCAGAGGACAGGGAGGCTCCAAAGCGAACACCGGGGAGCTGTTTTTT. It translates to CASRGQGGSKANTGELFF.

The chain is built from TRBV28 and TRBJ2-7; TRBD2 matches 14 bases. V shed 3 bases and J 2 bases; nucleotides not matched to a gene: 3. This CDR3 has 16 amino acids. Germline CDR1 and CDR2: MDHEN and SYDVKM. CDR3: CASSFRTSGGTYEQYF. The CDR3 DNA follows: TGTGCCAGCAGTTTTAGGACTAGCGGGGGGACCTACGAGCAGTACTTC.

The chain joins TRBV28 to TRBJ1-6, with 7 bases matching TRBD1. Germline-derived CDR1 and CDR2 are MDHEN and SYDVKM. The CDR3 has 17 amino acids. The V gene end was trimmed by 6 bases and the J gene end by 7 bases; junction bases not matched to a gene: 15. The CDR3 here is CASSRGQQQPGNSPLHF. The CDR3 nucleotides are TGTGCCAGCAGCCGGGGACAGCAACAACCGGGCAATTCACCCCTCCACTTT.